Sequencing of this T cell receptor beta chain was carried out in a study of cytomegalovirus exposure and HLA in healthy donors. Broader study findings: Most TCR sequences were rare, but some public TCRs occurred in many donors.

Germline V CDR1 and CDR2: SNHLY, FYNNEI. This CDR3 has 13 amino acids. The ends were cut back, 2 bases at V and 2 bases at J, with 7 bases in the middle. Generated by immunoSEQ multiplex PCR, the TCRdb table keeps only in-frame clones and is missing some. This table holds 150,000 to 180,000 clones, around 84% found once. The donors belonged to the roughly 120-subject validation cohort, separate from the roughly 700-subject first cohort. This clone has more than one count but fewer than ten. Antigen unknown. Sequenced sample: PBMCs. The chain recombines TRBV2 with TRBJ2-7; D might be TRBD1 (5 bases). The sequence was obtained from a human donor in good health. CDR3 region: CASSESRAYEQYF. The DNA for the CDR3 is TGTGCCAGCAGTGAAAGCAGGGCCTACGAGCAGTACTTC.